One and the same sample provided the 24 T cell receptor beta chains below, sequenced in a study of T cell responses to AZD1222 COVID-19 vaccine. Profiling relied on immunoSEQ multiplex PCR, and the TCRdb table lists in-frame clones only, not all of them. The sample lists 100,000 to 150,000 clones, roughly 93% occurring once. The starting material was peripheral blood, obtained on day 0 of AZD1222 vaccination. These receptor sequences come from an adult in good health.

The rearrangement uses TRBV5-6 and TRBJ1-1, with a weak D call TRBD1 (5 bases). CDR1 is SGHDT and CDR2 is YYEEEE in the germline V gene. V lost 4 bases and J lost 8, with 27 bases in between. This CDR3 is 17 amino acids long. The CDR3 sequence: CASSIGMVAGPGREAFF. In nucleotides, the CDR3 is TGTGCCAGCAGCATCGGGATGGTTGCGGGTCCGGGACGAGAAGCTTTCTTT.

This clone was counted between two and nine times. The rearrangement uses TRBV4-3 and TRBJ2-7; no clear D gene. From germline, CDR1 is LGHNA and CDR2 YSLEER. The CDR3 runs 13 residues. Trimming removed 0 bases at V and 8 bases at J, with 11 bases between. CDR3 nucleotides: TGCGCCAGCAGCCAAGATGCGGTAGGGAAGCAGTACTTC. Translating gives CASSQDAVGKQYF.

This rearrangement joins TRBV30 to TRBJ1-2; TRBD1 matches at 11 bases. In germline, CDR1 is GTSNPN, CDR2 SVGIG (reference sequence). The CDR3 spans 13 residues. V gave up 0 bases and J gave up 13 bases; unmatched junction bases: 7. In nucleotides, the CDR3 is TGTGCCTGGAGTGTACCCGGACAGGGGGCTTTCACCTTC. Residues: CAWSVPGQGAFTF.

The chain employs TRBV5-1 and TRBJ2-7; perhaps TRBD1 as D (5 bases). The germline V and J ends were trimmed by 2 bases and 6 bases, with 18 bases remaining between them. Germline V gene sequence: CDR1 SGHRS, CDR2 YFSETQ. There are 15 residues in the CDR3. CDR3 amino acids: CASSFLVGSQGEQYF. As DNA, the CDR3 is TGCGCCAGCAGCTTTCTGGTTGGATCTCAGGGCGAGCAGTACTTC.

The chain carries TRBV5-1 and TRBJ2-1, with TRBD2 matching 8 bases. Unmatched junction bases numbered 3, after V lost 4 bases and J lost 3 bases. This CDR3 contains 14 residues. Germline V lookup: CDR1 SGHRS, CDR2 YFSETQ. CDR3 region: CASSNREGYNEQFF. CDR3 coding DNA: TGCGCCAGCAGCAACCGGGAGGGCTACAATGAGCAGTTCTTC.

This sequence joins TRBV27 and TRBJ1-3; D gene uncertain. The CDR3 totals 13 residues. Germline assignment: CDR1 MNHEY and CDR2 SMNVEV (reference sequence). V was clipped by 5 bases and J by 3 bases, with 8 bases between them. CDR3 in amino acids: CASSPSYGNTIYF. DNA for the CDR3: TGTGCCAGCAGTCCCTCCTATGGAAACACCATATATTTT.

The rearrangement uses TRBV7-9 and TRBJ2-3; TRBD2 matches at 10 bases. The trim removed 5 bases at V and 5 bases at J, leaving 19 bases unmatched. The germline V gene encodes CDR1 SEHNR and CDR2 FQNEAQ (reference sequence). The CDR3 has 19 residues. The CDR3 here is CASSPRLGTSGITRDTQYF. In nucleotides, the CDR3 is TGTGCCAGCAGCCCGAGATTAGGAACTAGCGGGATAACAAGAGATACGCAGTATTTT.

This sequence joins TRBV7-9 and TRBJ1-2; D gene uncertain. This CDR3 has 14 residues. Between the trimmed V and J ends, which lost 1 base and 2 bases, there was a span of 8 bases. Germline CDR1 reads SEHNR; CDR2 reads FQNEAQ (reference sequence). The CDR3 DNA is TGTGCCAGCAGCTTAGGGTCCCCGAACTATGGCTACACCTTC. Translated, it gives CASSLGSPNYGYTF. Together with reference TRBV7-9 and TRBJ1-2, the CDR3 gives the full variable domain: DTGVSQNPRHKITKRGQNVTFRCDPISEHNRLYWYRQTLGQGPEFLTYFQNEAQLEKSRLLSDRFSAERPKGSFSTLEIQRTEQGDSAMYLCASSLGSPNYGYTFGSGTRLTVV.

The CDR3 nucleotides read TGTGCCAGCAGTTTAGACAGGGTGAACTACGAGCAGTACTTC. Translation gives CASSLDRVNYEQYF. This chain connects TRBV27 to TRBJ2-7; TRBD1 aligns across 7 bases. This CDR3 is built from 14 residues. Looked up from germline, CDR1 is MNHEY and CDR2 is SMNVEV (reference sequence). V was clipped by 2 bases and J by 3 bases; unmatched bases: 4.

The CDR3 loop reads CASKRTGKGNTIYF. Written as DNA, the CDR3 is TGTGCCAGCAAACGAACAGGGAAAGGAAACACCATATATTTT. The J gene is TRBJ1-3, the V gene TRBV6-5; weak D call: TRBD1 (6 bases). The V end was cut by 7 bases, the J end by 4 bases, with 14 bases between. The germline gives CDR1 MNHEY, CDR2 SVGAGI. The CDR3 runs to 14 residues.

V usage is TRBV5-1 and J usage is TRBJ2-7; tentatively, D is TRBD1 or TRBD2 (5 bases each). The V and J ends lost 4 bases and 7 bases respectively, with 18 bases between them. The CDR3 covers 14 residues. Germline CDR1 SGHRS, CDR2 YFSETQ. The CDR3 sequence: CASSRGPFEGEQYF. The CDR3 DNA sequence: TGCGCCAGCAGCAGGGGCCCATTCGAGGGAGAGCAGTACTTC.

This chain uses TRBV6-5 with TRBJ2-3; D not certain. The CDR3 has 16 amino acids. Trimming removed 4 bases at V and 1 base at J, with 15 bases between. The germline V gene has CDR1 MNHEY and CDR2 SVGAGI. As DNA, the CDR3 is TGTGCCAGCAGTTTGTCGGATGGATGGGGCACAGATACGCAGTATTTT. This encodes CASSLSDGWGTDTQYF.

The chain couples TRBV4-1 to TRBJ1-2; D unclear. CDR1 and CDR2 from the germline V gene are MGHRA and YSYEKL. The CDR3 is made up of 13 amino acids. Between the trimmed V and J ends, which lost 1 base and 6 bases, there was a span of 9 bases. CDR3 residues: CASSQVNGDGYTF. CDR3 bases: TGCGCCAGCAGCCAAGTAAACGGGGATGGCTACACCTTC.

The chain employs TRBV7-2 and TRBJ1-1; a weak D match, TRBD1 (5 bases). Germline V gives CDR1 SGHTA, CDR2 FQGNSA. V dropped 5 bases and J dropped 8 bases, with 12 bases sitting between them. The CDR3 loop spans 12 amino acids. CDR3 bases: TGTGCCAGCAGCCAGTGGACACAAGAAGCTTTCTTT. Its translation: CASSQWTQEAFF.

This sequence joins TRBV20-1 and TRBJ2-4; D is possibly TRBD2 (5 bases). This CDR3 comprises 13 residues. V was shortened by 3 bases and J by 7 bases, with 13 bases between the two germline ends. Germline CDR1 DFQATT, CDR2 SNEGSKA (reference sequence). The CDR3 protein is CSASAGDNNIQYF. CDR3 bases: TGCAGTGCTAGTGCGGGTGATAATAACATTCAGTACTTC.

This rearrangement joins TRBV28 to TRBJ2-3; 8 nucleotides align to TRBD1. Germline V CDR1 and CDR2: MDHEN, SYDVKM. J lost 3 bases, V lost 6 bases, and 11 bases had no gene match. The CDR3 covers 16 residues. The DNA of the CDR3 is TGTGCCAGCAGGACAATACAGGGGGGAGGAACAGATACGCAGTATTTT. Amino acids: CASRTIQGGGTDTQYF.

The V and J genes are TRBV5-4 and TRBJ2-3, with TRBD1 matching over 10 bases. Germline CDR1 SGHNT, CDR2 YYREEE (reference sequence). V shed 9 bases, J shed 6 bases, and the junction held 7 bases outside the gene matches. The CDR3 spans 13 residues. CDR3 in DNA: TGTGCCATCCCGACAGGGGGCGCGGATACGCAGTATTTT. Translation: CAIPTGGADTQYF.

This chain joins TRBV5-4 and TRBJ2-7; TRBD1 agrees at 10 bases. The CDR3 contains 14 residues. The germline V gene encodes CDR1 SGHNT and CDR2 YYREEE (reference sequence). Trimming at V came to 3 bases and at J to 4 bases, leaving 4 bases not matched to a gene. The CDR3 DNA reads TGTGCCAGCAGCTCTCGACAGGGGGCGTACGAGCAGTACTTC. Translated, it gives CASSSRQGAYEQYF.

The CDR3 nucleotides read TGTGCCTGGAGGTTTTGGGATAATAATCACTCACCCCTCCACTTT. This gives the protein CAWRFWDNNHSPLHF. The rearrangement links TRBV30 to TRBJ1-6; no definite D call. CDR3 length: 15 amino acids. Germline V lookup: CDR1 GTSNPN, CDR2 SVGIG (reference sequence). The germline V and J ends were trimmed by 3 bases and 10 bases, with 19 bases remaining between them.

The chain is built from TRBV9 and TRBJ2-1; D is uncertain. CDR3 length: 14 residues. V shed 0 bases and J shed 7 bases, with 11 bases lying between them. Germline lookup yields CDR1 SGDLS and CDR2 YYNGEE. CDR3 nucleotides: TGTGCCAGCAGCGTAGAGTCCTGGTCGAATGAGCAGTTCTTC. Its protein product is CASSVESWSNEQFF.

This chain connects TRBV5-6 to TRBJ2-3; D is uncertain. This CDR3 region has 16 residues. CDR1 is SGHDT, CDR2 YYEEEE, per germline. V was cut by 1 base and J by 0 bases, with 12 bases left in between. The CDR3 region is CASSLLPTGSTDTQYF. CDR3 sequence (DNA): TGTGCCAGCAGCTTGCTCCCGACTGGGAGCACAGATACGCAGTATTTT.

CDR3 residues: CATSGSGTFNEKLFF. CDR3 nucleotide sequence: TGTGCCACATCAGGTTCTGGGACCTTCAATGAAAAACTGTTTTTT. The chain has TRBV10-3 and TRBJ1-4, with D tentatively TRBD1 (5 bases). There are 15 residues in the CDR3. Germline V gene data show CDR1 as ENHRY and CDR2 as SYGVKD. V dropped 10 bases and J dropped 5 bases, with 20 bases sitting between them.

The genes are TRBV12-3 or TRBV12-4 and TRBJ1-5; D is undetermined. This CDR3 comprises 12 residues. V was trimmed by 7 bases and J by 5 bases, leaving 9 bases between them. The CDR3 region is CASTIRDQPQHF. The CDR3 DNA reads as TGTGCCAGCACCATTAGAGATCAGCCCCAGCATTTT.

In this sample, this clone turned up once. The V and J genes are TRBV5-1 and TRBJ2-1; 10 positions match TRBD2. Germline V CDR1 and CDR2: SGHRS, YFSETQ. After removal of 4 bases from V and 7 bases from J, the junction contained 11 bases not matched to a gene. The CDR3 sequence is 16 residues long. CDR3 bases: TGCGCCAGCAGCCGGGAACCGGGACTAGCGTTGAATGAGCAGTTCTTC. Protein sequence: CASSREPGLALNEQFF.